This TCR beta chain was recorded in a study of blood T cell repertoires in COVID-19. In the original analysis: Amplification of reference gene primers provided the estimated nucleated cell counts. Sequenced by immunoSEQ multiplex PCR; TCRdb stores in-frame clones only, minus some. V, J and clone size were drawn from that table, and D and trimming were deduced from the DNA. The repertoire holds roughly 250,000 clones, with around nine tenths as singletons. The age range of participants was about 18 to 89 years, with residence in under 25 US areas. Donors were grouped by their self-reported clinical history. V was trimmed by 8 bases and J by 1 base, leaving 8 bases between them. The length of the CDR3 is 13 residues. In germline, CDR1 is MDHEN, CDR2 SYDVKM.

The chain employs TRBV28 and TRBJ2-2; possible D gene TRBD1, 5 bases. Specimen: PBMCs or T cells enriched from blood (not recorded which). The source is a woman aged 18-30 years who had recovered from COVID-19. The DNA for the CDR3 is TGTGCCAGCGGACACCGGAACACCGGGGAGCTGTTTTTT. It yields the protein CASGHRNTGELFF.